This TCR beta chain was retrieved from a study of naive and memory T cell subsets. Findings and caveats of the study: The power law exponent of TCR abundance differed between naive and memory cells. A few larger clonotypes appeared in naive repertoires, especially CD8, possibly memory cells re-expressing CD45RA.

About this clonotype: Its specificity is not known.

The germline V gene encodes CDR1 SGHRS and CDR2 YFSETQ. The ends were cut back, 0 bases at V and 2 bases at J, with 13 bases in the middle. The CDR3 extends over 16 amino acids. The beta constant-region primer was an equimolar mix of two oligonucleotides covering TRBC1 and TRBC2. The ligated cDNA underwent four PCR rounds using SP2 and nested alpha and beta constant-region primers. TCRdb processed the UMI-ligation and nested PCR reads anew with MiXCR; each CDR3 protein has one entry. This table has around 160,000 distinct CDR3 sequences, about 23% appearing once. After CD4 positive bead selection, the CD4-negative fraction gave CD8 T cells. Cells stained for CD3, CD4, CD8, CD45RA, CD27 and viability were sorted into four CD45RA/CD27 subsets.

This TCR was sampled from a human donor in good health. The J gene is TRBJ2-3, the V gene TRBV5-1; tentative D call: TRBD1 (6 bases). Sequenced sample: naive CD4+ T cells from blood. Here the CDR3 DNA reads TGCGCCAGCAGCTTGGTCGGACAGCGAGCCACAGATACGCAGTATTTT. It is translated as CASSLVGQRATDTQYF.